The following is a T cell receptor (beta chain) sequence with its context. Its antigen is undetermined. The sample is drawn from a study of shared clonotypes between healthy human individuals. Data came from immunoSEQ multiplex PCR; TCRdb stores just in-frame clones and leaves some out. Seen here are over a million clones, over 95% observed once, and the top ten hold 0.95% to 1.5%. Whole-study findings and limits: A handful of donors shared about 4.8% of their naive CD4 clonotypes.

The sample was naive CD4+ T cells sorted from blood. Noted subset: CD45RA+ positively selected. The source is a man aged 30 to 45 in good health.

The CDR3 sequence is CASSRIGGVAGELFF. In DNA, the CDR3 is TGCGCCAGCAGCAGGATTGGGGGTGTGGCCGGGGAGCTGTTTTTT. V and J are TRBV4-3 and TRBJ2-2, with D perhaps being TRBD1 or TRBD2 (5 bases each). Per germline, CDR1 LGHNA and CDR2 YSLEER. This CDR3 contains 15 residues. The V end was cut by 5 bases, the J end by 6 bases, with 16 bases between.